Many counts were recorded for the clone carrying this TCR beta chain. These data come from a study of neurological immune-mediated disorders. Each CDR3 protein is one row after TCRdb ran MiXCR on the 5' RACE reads. The top ten hold roughly 7% of the sample, which has 60,000 to 85,000 distinct CDR3 sequences, 5.2% seen once. CDR1 and CDR2 from the germline V gene are DFQATT and SNEGSKA (reference sequence). V was cut by 3 bases and J by 7 bases, with 15 bases left in between. The CDR3 spans 13 residues. The V and J genes are TRBV20-1 and TRBJ2-5; D may be TRBD2 (6 bases). This TCR was sampled from a man younger than 30 with multiple sclerosis. Sample: PBMCs. CDR3 region: CSARGGVSGTQYF. Here the CDR3 DNA reads TGCAGTGCTAGGGGTGGGGTTAGCGGGACCCAGTACTTC.